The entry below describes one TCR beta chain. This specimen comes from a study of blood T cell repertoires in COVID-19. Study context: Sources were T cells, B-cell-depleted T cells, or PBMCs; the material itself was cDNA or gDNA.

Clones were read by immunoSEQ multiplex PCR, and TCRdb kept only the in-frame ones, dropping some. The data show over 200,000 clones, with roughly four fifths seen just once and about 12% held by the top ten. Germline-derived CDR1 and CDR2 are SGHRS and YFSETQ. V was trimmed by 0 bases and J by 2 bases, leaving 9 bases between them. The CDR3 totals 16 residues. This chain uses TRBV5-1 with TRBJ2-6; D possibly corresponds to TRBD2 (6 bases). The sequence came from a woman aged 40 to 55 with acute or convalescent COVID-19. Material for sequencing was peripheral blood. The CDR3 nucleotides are TGCGCCAGCAGCTTGGAGACGGGGGCTGGGGCCAACGTCCTGACTTTC. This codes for CASSLETGAGANVLTF.